These T cell receptor beta chains were read from a single sample in a study of cytomegalovirus exposure and HLA in healthy donors. TCRdb's table, derived via immunoSEQ multiplex PCR, lists solely in-frame clones and lacks some. The profile covers 160,000 or so clones, with roughly 83% appearing a single time and under 1.1% taken by the ten largest. The specimen was PBMCs. These receptors all come from a man between 25 and 39 years old in good health and CMV-seronegative. CDR3s include the opening cysteine and the closing phenylalanine or tryptophan. The D gene is left open where the match is weak. Part of the rows lack a size; the others show once, few, many or a class for expanded clones.

abundance	v_gene	j_gene	d_gene	CDR3nt	CDR3aa
few	TRBV9	TRBJ1-2	.	TGTGCCAGCAGCGTAGAAGGGGGAGCTAACTATGGCTACACCTTC	CASSVEGGANYGYTF
.	TRBV6-1	TRBJ2-5	TRBD1	TGTGCCAGCTCTCCACGACAGGGGAACGGAGAGACCCAGTACTTC	CASSPRQGNGETQYF
.	TRBV9	TRBJ2-1	TRBD2	TGTGCCAGCAGCCCCGGGACTAGGGGGAATGAGCAGTTCTTC	CASSPGTRGNEQFF
once	TRBV10-3	TRBJ2-3	.	TGTGCCACAAGGACTAGCACAGATACGCAGTATTTT	CATRTSTDTQYF
once	TRBV14	TRBJ1-2	TRBD1	TGTGCCGGAGAAATTCAGGGGGCTTCCTCTTTAGCTAACTATGGCTACACCTTC	CAGEIQGASSLANYGYTF
.	TRBV4-2	TRBJ2-3	TRBD2	TGTGCCAGCAGCCGGACTAGCGGGAGCACAGATACGCAGTATTTT	CASSRTSGSTDTQYF
.	TRBV11-1	TRBJ2-1	TRBD2	TGTGCCAGCAGCTTAACCCCTAGCGGGTTCTACAATGAGCAGTTCTTC	CASSLTPSGFYNEQFF
few	TRBV5-4	TRBJ2-5	TRBD1	TGTGCCAGCAGCCCGGGGACAGCCAACCAAGAGACCCAGTACTTC	CASSPGTANQETQYF
.	TRBV6-5	TRBJ1-2	TRBD1	TGTGCCAGCAGTTCGGGACAGGGGGCGTCTCCCTATGGCTACACCTTC	CASSSGQGASPYGYTF
few	TRBV28	TRBJ1-4	.	TGTGCCAGCAGTTTCTTTGCTCTGACGGGAAAACTGTTTTTT	CASSFFALTGKLFF
.	TRBV6-5	TRBJ2-5	TRBD1	TGTGCCAGCAGTTACGTAGGCAGGGGGAAACAAGAGACCCAGTACTTC	CASSYVGRGKQETQYF
.	TRBV7-3	TRBJ2-1	.	TGTGCCAGCAGCTTACTCGGGGGTAGCAATGAGCAGTTCTTC	CASSLLGGSNEQFF
.	TRBV5-1	TRBJ2-5	TRBD1	TGCGCCAGCAGCCGTGGGACAGGGAAAGAGACCCAGTACTTC	CASSRGTGKETQYF
.	TRBV7-2	TRBJ1-1	TRBD1	TGTGCCAGCAGCCCCCCCTCGGGACAGGGAAGCGTTAACACTGAAGCTTTCTTT	CASSPPSGQGSVNTEAFF
.	TRBV29-1	TRBJ1-2	TRBD1	TGCAGCGGGATGAACAGGGGGAACTATGGCTACACCTTC	CSGMNRGNYGYTF
.	TRBV4-2	TRBJ1-1	.	TGTGCCAGCAGCCAAGATGGTAGGGAGCTCATGAACACTGAAGCTTTCTTT	CASSQDGRELMNTEAFF
.	TRBV5-6	TRBJ2-7	.	TGTGCCAGCAGCTTGGGGACAGGGAGGGACGAGCAGTACTTC	CASSLGTGRDEQYF
once	TRBV18	TRBJ2-7	.	TGTGCCAGCTCACCGGACAGTGCCTACGAGCAGTACTTC	CASSPDSAYEQYF
.	TRBV28	TRBJ2-1	.	TGTGCCAGCAGTTTACCTCAATCTAGCGCGGGCTCCTACAATGAGCAGTTCTTC	CASSLPQSSAGSYNEQFF
few	TRBV20-1	TRBJ1-2	TRBD1	TGCAGGACCAGGGGGTCCGGTGGCTACACCTTC	CRTRGSGGYTF
.	TRBV28	TRBJ1-5	.	TGTGCCAGCAGTCTAGCCAGAAAGCCCCAGCATTTT	CASSLARKPQHF
.	TRBV19	TRBJ1-2	.	TGTGCCAGTAACGACATTCCCGACAGGAAAGATGGCTACACCTTC	CASNDIPDRKDGYTF
.	TRBV4-2	TRBJ2-7	TRBD1	TGTGCCAGCAGCCAACCCCCAGGGGGCGCTCTCTACGAGCAGTACTTC	CASSQPPGGALYEQYF
.	TRBV5-1	TRBJ2-3	TRBD2	TGCGCCAGCAAAGTGCTAGCGGGGGCAGATACGCAGTATTTT	CASKVLAGADTQYF
.	TRBV5-4	TRBJ1-2	.	TGTGCCAGCAGCTATACAGGGCAACATGGCTACACCTTC	CASSYTGQHGYTF
.	TRBV27	TRBJ2-7	.	TGTGCCAGCAGTTTAAGTTGGGGCGCGGGGGAGCAGTACTTC	CASSLSWGAGEQYF
.	TRBV7-9	TRBJ2-7	.	TGTTCCAGCAGCTTAGCCGCTAGGGAGCAGTACTTC	CSSSLAAREQYF
few	TRBV7-7	TRBJ2-1	TRBD2	TGTGCCAGCAGCGCGGGAGAGCACCACAATGAGCAGTTCTTC	CASSAGEHHNEQFF
.	TRBV7-6	TRBJ1-1	TRBD1	TGTGCCAGCAGCTCTCGACAGGGTAGAGACACTGAAGCTTTCTTT	CASSSRQGRDTEAFF
.	TRBV10-3	TRBJ2-2	TRBD1	TGTGCCATCAGTGAGTCGGTGACAGGGAACGGGGAGCTGTTTTTT	CAISESVTGNGELFF
.	TRBV7-9	TRBJ1-1	TRBD1	TGTGCCAGCAGCTTAGAGTTAGGGGGCAACACTGAAGCTTTCTTT	CASSLELGGNTEAFF
.	TRBV4-1	TRBJ2-7	TRBD1	TGCGCCAGCAGCCAAGGATGGGACAGGACCTACGAGCAGTACTTC	CASSQGWDRTYEQYF
.	TRBV6-5	TRBJ2-1	.	TGTGCCAGCAGTTACTCTTCGAAGGGGCGGTGGAATGAGCAGTTCTTC	CASSYSSKGRWNEQFF
.	TRBV23-1	TRBJ2-3	.	TGCGCCAGCAGTCAATCGTTACACACAGATACGCAGTATTTT	CASSQSLHTDTQYF
.	TRBV5-6	TRBJ1-2	.	TGTGCCAGCAGCTTGCTCCTCGTCGGTGGCTATGGCTACACCTTC	CASSLLLVGGYGYTF
once	TRBV5-5	TRBJ1-2	.	TGTGCCAGCAGCTCACAGGGCTATGGCTACACCTTC	CASSSQGYGYTF